What follows is one T cell receptor (beta chain) and its context. Per the original methods: Researchers report that nucleated cell counts were estimated from reference gene primer amplification. The repertoire was sequenced with immunoSEQ multiplex PCR; TCRdb's copy has only in-frame clones and lacks some. V and J calls plus clone size are reproduced from that table; the DNA served to infer D and trimming. The sample shows roughly 250,000 clones, 82% of them seen only once. The entry originates in a study of blood T cell repertoires in COVID-19. On the study more broadly: COVID-19 samples collected from the United States, Italy and Spain covered acute and convalescent phases. The analysed material was cDNA or gDNA that came from T cells, B-cell-depleted T cells, or PBMCs.

This sequence originates from a woman aged 55-75 years with active or convalescent COVID-19. The sample consisted of peripheral blood.

CDR3 amino acids: CASSDNGQKNTYEQYF. CDR3 coding DNA: TGTGCCAGCAGCGACAACGGACAGAAGAATACCTACGAGCAGTACTTC. The chain joins TRBV16 to TRBJ2-7, with a weak D call TRBD1 (6 bases). Germline V gene lookup returns CDR1 KGHSY and CDR2 FQNENV. The CDR3 has 16 residues. Trimming pared 5 bases from V and 2 bases from J, leaving 19 bases between.